The 21 T cell receptor beta chains below all came from one sample that was sequenced in a study of shared clonotypes between healthy human individuals. TCRdb's table, derived via immunoSEQ multiplex PCR, lists solely in-frame clones and lacks some. The data contain about 560,000 clones, around three quarters of them singletons. Sequencing input: PBMCs. These receptor sequences come from a woman aged 35 to 49 in good health. Some clones in this sample may be carry-over from other donors' samples.

The chain links TRBV6-4 to TRBJ2-1; 12 nucleotides line up with TRBD2. The V and J ends lost 7 bases and 7 bases, in that order; junction bases with no gene match: 5. Germline CDR1 reads MRHNA; CDR2 reads SNTAGT. This CDR3 spans 14 amino acids. CDR3 region: CASKILAGGNEQFF. In DNA form, the CDR3 reads TGTGCCAGCAAAATACTAGCGGGAGGAAATGAGCAGTTCTTC.

This clone has a handful of counts. The chain recombines TRBV13 with TRBJ2-1, with no clear D. Germline CDR1 PRHDT, CDR2 FYEKMQ (reference sequence). The V end was cut by 5 bases, the J end by 4 bases, with 18 bases between. The CDR3 is made up of 16 amino acids. CDR3: CASSLEVGSVYNEQFF. CDR3 DNA sequence: TGTGCCAGCAGCCTCGAGGTGGGGTCCGTGTACAATGAGCAGTTCTTC.

A note on this clone: The same CDR3 arises from other DNA sequences in this sample as well. The chain joins TRBV18 to TRBJ1-1, with D possibly TRBD1 on 5 matching bases. Germline V gene sequence: CDR1 KGHSH, CDR2 LQKENI. This CDR3 has 13 amino acids. Trimming shortened V by 3 bases and J by 6 bases, and 11 bases separated the two germline ends. The CDR3, as DNA: TGTGCCAGCTCACCCGGGGGGGGTGCTGAAGCTTTCTTT. As protein: CASSPGGGAEAFF. The complete variable domain, with remaining parts taken from reference TRBV18 and TRBJ1-1, reads NAGVMQNPRHLVRRRGQEARLRCSPMKGHSHVYWYRQLPEEGLKFMVYLQKENIIDESGMPKERFSAEFPKEGPSILRIQQVVRGDSAAYFCASSPGGGAEAFFGQGTRLTVV.

Only one count was recorded for this clone. Other nucleotide sequences from this sample produce the same CDR3. The chain joins TRBV29-1 to TRBJ2-7; D may be TRBD2 (6 bases). Trimming left V 6 bases short and J 5 bases short, with 11 bases between. This CDR3 has 11 residues. Germline CDR1 SQVTM, CDR2 ANQGSEA. The CDR3 bases are TGCAGCGTCGAGGAGGGGAACGAGCAGTACTTC. Protein product: CSVEEGNEQYF.

This clone turned up a few times. The rearrangement joins TRBV14 to TRBJ2-7, with 10 bases that match TRBD2. CDR3 length: 15 residues. V shed 2 bases and J 3 bases; nucleotides not matched to a gene: 4. CDR1 and CDR2 (germline): SGHDN, FVKESK. The CDR3 nucleotides read TGTGCCAGCAGCCAACTAGCGGGAGTTGTCTACGAGCAGTACTTC. This sequence encodes CASSQLAGVVYEQYF.

This clone was recorded a few times. V and J are TRBV7-9 and TRBJ2-1; possibly TRBD1 for D (5 bases). The CDR3 has 13 residues. The germline V gene has CDR1 SEHNR and CDR2 FQNEAQ (reference sequence). Trimming took 7 bases from V and 4 from J, leaving 11 bases between them. This CDR3 is CASTQAGYNEQFF. DNA for the CDR3: TGTGCCAGCACCCAGGCAGGGTACAATGAGCAGTTCTTC.

This clone showed up just once. J is TRBJ2-7 and V is TRBV18, with D possibly matching TRBD2 (6 bases). The germline V gene encodes CDR1 KGHSH and CDR2 LQKENI. Trimming removed 2 bases from V and 2 bases from J, with 13 bases in between. The CDR3 is made up of 15 amino acids. This CDR3 is CASSPGLANPYEQYF. As DNA, the CDR3 is TGTGCCAGCTCACCAGGCCTAGCGAACCCCTACGAGCAGTACTTC.

The count of this clone is one. The rearrangement joins TRBV5-4 to TRBJ2-3; 7 bases are a match to TRBD2. Germline values: CDR1 SGHNT, CDR2 YYREEE (reference sequence). V dropped 2 bases and J dropped 1; count of bases not matched to a gene: 4. This CDR3 spans 15 amino acids. The CDR3 bases are TGTGCCAGCAGCTTTAGCGGGTCCCGCACAGATACGCAGTATTTT. Protein: CASSFSGSRTDTQYF.

This clone came up a few times. The chain combines TRBV7-8 with TRBJ2-5; D unresolved. The CDR3 has 13 amino acids. Deletions cut 3 bases from V and 5 bases from J, with 10 bases between. Germline V gene data show CDR1 as SGHVS and CDR2 as FQNEAQ. Here the CDR3 reads CASSFGERETQYF. CDR3 bases: TGTGCCAGCAGCTTCGGCGAAAGGGAGACCCAGTACTTC.

V usage is TRBV6-6 and J usage is TRBJ1-1, with D perhaps matching TRBD1 (6 bases). There are 13 residues in the CDR3. Germline CDR1 MNHNY, CDR2 SVGAGI (reference sequence). With 6 bases removed from V and 6 bases from J, the gap between germline ends came to 14 bases. The CDR3 DNA is TGTGCCAGCAGGTCAACAGGGCGGGCTGAAGCTTTCTTT. Translation gives CASRSTGRAEAFF.

This clone was counted a single time. A read error is possible here, since a much larger clone lies one base away. This chain uses TRBV2 with TRBJ2-1, with a possible D match to TRBD2 (5 bases). Trimming stripped 8 bases from V and 5 bases from J, with 16 bases between. Germline CDR1 and CDR2: SNHLY and FYNNEI. This CDR3 is 14 amino acids long. The DNA for the CDR3 is TGTGCCAGCCTCGAGAACGGGATCAACAATGAGCAGTTCTTC. Its protein product is CASLENGINNEQFF. Using reference TRBV2 and TRBJ2-1 for the parts outside the CDR3, the full variable domain is EPEVTQTPSHQVTQMGQEVILRCVPISNHLYFYWYRQILGQKVEFLVSFYNNEISEKSEIFDDQFSVERPDGSNFTLKIRSTKLEDSAMYFCASLENGINNEQFFGPGTRLTVL.

The V call is TRBV28, the J call TRBJ2-6; D might be TRBD1 (5 bases). The germline V gene encodes CDR1 MDHEN and CDR2 SYDVKM. This CDR3 region has 15 residues. Trimming took 4 bases from V and 0 from J, leaving 7 bases between them. CDR3 sequence reads: CASSWGFSGANVLTF. The CDR3 nucleotides read TGTGCCAGCAGTTGGGGCTTCTCTGGGGCCAACGTCCTGACTTTC.

The chain links TRBV18 to TRBJ2-6, with a tentative D call TRBD1 (6 bases). There are 16 residues in the CDR3. Germline V gene sequence: CDR1 KGHSH, CDR2 LQKENI. The germline V and J ends were trimmed by 4 bases and 7 bases, with 17 bases remaining between them. CDR3 loop: CASSQYRALGANVLTF. For the CDR3, the DNA is TGTGCCAGCTCACAGTACAGGGCTCTTGGTGCCAACGTCCTGACTTTC.

This clone was detected once. The chain couples TRBV11-2 to TRBJ1-1, with 9 bases identical to TRBD1. With 0 bases clipped from V and 11 bases from J, the junction kept 7 bases outside the gene matches. CDR3 size: 14 residues. Per the germline V gene, CDR1 is SGHAT and CDR2 is FQNNGV. CDR3 coding DNA: TGTGCCAGCAGCTTAGATCGCGGGGGACAGGGTGCTTTCTTT. The encoded protein is CASSLDRGGQGAFF. The variable domain in full, with the rest retrieved from reference TRBV11-2 and TRBJ1-1, is EAGVAQSPRYKIIEKRQSVAFWCNPISGHATLYWYQQILGQGPKLLIQFQNNGVVDDSQLPKDRFSAERLKGVDSTLKIQPAKLEDSAVYLCASSLDRGGQGAFFGQGTRLTVV.

This sequence joins TRBV28 and TRBJ2-7, with a weak D call TRBD1 (7 bases). CDR3 length equals 12 residues. The V end was cut by 8 bases, the J end by 2 bases, with 10 bases between. The V gene's germline CDR1 is MDHEN and CDR2 SYDVKM. The CDR3 region is CASVRGAYEQYF. CDR3 nucleotide sequence: TGTGCCAGCGTCAGGGGGGCCTACGAGCAGTACTTC.

The V gene is TRBV4-3, the J gene TRBJ2-7; 11 bases are shared with TRBD2. Germline values: CDR1 LGHNA, CDR2 YSLEER. This CDR3 has 15 residues. V gave up 2 bases and J gave up 6 bases; unmatched junction bases: 6. The CDR3 protein is CASSQQEGLAVEQYF. CDR3 nucleotides: TGCGCCAGCAGCCAACAGGAGGGACTAGCGGTCGAGCAGTACTTC.

This chain uses TRBV30 with TRBJ1-3; D is undetermined. The germline V gene encodes CDR1 GTSNPN and CDR2 SVGIG (reference sequence). The germline V and J ends were trimmed by 2 bases and 4 bases, with 15 bases remaining between them. The CDR3 spans 15 residues. The CDR3 spells CAWSWRGGLGNTIYF. CDR3 nucleotide sequence: TGTGCCTGGAGTTGGCGTGGTGGTCTGGGAAACACCATATATTTT.

The chain combines TRBV6-1 with TRBJ2-7; TRBD1 aligns across 9 bases. Germline CDR1 MNHNS, CDR2 SASEGT. The CDR3 consists of 15 residues. V was clipped by 6 bases and J by 9 bases; unmatched bases: 15. The CDR3 region is CASRGTGNVVGWQYF. The CDR3 DNA is TGTGCCAGCAGAGGGACAGGGAACGTGGTAGGCTGGCAGTACTTC.

This clone occurred once. A clone one base away is much larger, so this may be a read error. The chain recombines TRBV6-6 with TRBJ1-3, with TRBD1 identical over 7 bases. This CDR3 comprises 15 residues. CDR1 and CDR2 (germline): MNHNY, SVGAGI (reference sequence). The CDR3, as DNA: TGTGCCAGCGGTTACCGTCAGGGGGTTGGAAACACCATATATTTT. It specifies CASGYRQGVGNTIYF.

The genes are TRBV7-8 and TRBJ1-5; tentative D call: TRBD1 (5 bases). CDR3 size: 16 residues. Germline assignment: CDR1 SGHVS and CDR2 FQNEAQ. The V gene lost 5 bases and the J gene lost 2 bases, with 16 bases spanning the gap. Here the CDR3 DNA reads TGTGCCAGCAGCCCCAGACGGGTGGGACGCAATCAGCCCCAGCATTTT. Protein sequence: CASSPRRVGRNQPQHF.

This clone appeared a few times. V usage is TRBV7-2 and J usage is TRBJ2-7; D may be TRBD1 (6 bases). The length of the CDR3 is 14 residues. Per the germline V gene, CDR1 is SGHTA and CDR2 is FQGNSA. V was cut by 7 bases and J by 7 bases, with 20 bases left in between. CDR3: CASTEPGEGGEQYF. The CDR3 DNA reads as TGTGCCAGCACCGAACCAGGGGAAGGAGGAGAGCAGTACTTC.